A selection of T cell receptor beta chains follows, all from one sample in a study of Ad26.COV2.S vaccination and SARS-CoV-2 variants. Sequencing used immunoSEQ multiplex PCR; TCRdb keeps in-frame clones, though not all of them. Of about 330,000 clones in the sample, 85% to 90% were seen once. The sample in question was peripheral blood, obtained in a trial of Ad26.COV2.S vaccine versus placebo. Receptors were obtained from a person aged 18-60 years who received the Ad26.COV2.S COVID-19 vaccine or a placebo. Both conserved end residues are part of each CDR3. A D gene is named only where the DNA matches it firmly. A clone size is listed for some rows: how often the clone was seen (once, few, many), or a class if it is expanded.

cdr3_aa: CASSLARGNTEAFF
cdr3_nt: TGTGCCAGCAGCTTAGCCCGGGGCAACACTGAAGCTTTCTTT
cdr3_length: 14
j_call: TRBJ1-1
v_call: TRBV7-9
clone_size: NA
d_call: NA

cdr3_aa: CASSQAGVWDEQFF
cdr3_nt: TGCGCCAGCAGCCAAGCCGGGGTTTGGGATGAGCAGTTCTTC
cdr3_length: 14
j_call: TRBJ2-1
v_call: TRBV4-1
clone_size: once
d_call: NA

cdr3_aa: CASSWGESEAFF
cdr3_nt: TGCGCCAGCAGCTGGGGGGAAAGTGAAGCTTTCTTT
cdr3_length: 12
j_call: TRBJ1-1
v_call: TRBV5-1
clone_size: once
d_call: NA

cdr3_aa: CASRRGLAGGRTDTQYF
cdr3_nt: TGTGCCAGCAGGAGGGGACTAGCGGGGGGGCGTACAGATACGCAGTATTTT
cdr3_length: 17
j_call: TRBJ2-3
v_call: TRBV2
clone_size: NA
d_call: TRBD2

cdr3_aa: CASSLVGTGELFF
cdr3_nt: TGTGCCAGCAGCTTAGTGGGCACCGGGGAGCTGTTTTTT
cdr3_length: 13
j_call: TRBJ2-2
v_call: TRBV13
clone_size: NA
d_call: NA

cdr3_aa: CASSPGTSDTDTQYF
cdr3_nt: TGCGCCAGCAGCCCCGGGACTAGCGACACAGATACGCAGTATTTT
cdr3_length: 15
j_call: TRBJ2-3
v_call: TRBV10-1
clone_size: NA
d_call: TRBD2

cdr3_aa: CASTSGSYEQYF
cdr3_nt: TGCGCCAGCACCTCTGGAAGCTACGAGCAGTACTTC
cdr3_length: 12
j_call: TRBJ2-7
v_call: TRBV5-1
clone_size: NA
d_call: NA

cdr3_aa: CASSLGGLTGRSYEQYF
cdr3_nt: TGTGCCAGCAGCTTAGGGGGATTGACAGGTAGGAGCTACGAGCAGTACTTC
cdr3_length: 17
j_call: TRBJ2-7
v_call: TRBV11-2
clone_size: NA
d_call: NA

cdr3_aa: CASSQILGLAGNEQFF
cdr3_nt: TGTGCCAGCAGCCAAATATTGGGACTAGCGGGAAATGAGCAGTTCTTC
cdr3_length: 16
j_call: TRBJ2-1
v_call: TRBV7-3
clone_size: NA
d_call: TRBD2

cdr3_aa: CASSLARGLLGGEAFF
cdr3_nt: TGTGCCAGCAGCTTGGCCAGGGGACTACTCGGGGGTGAAGCTTTCTTT
cdr3_length: 16
j_call: TRBJ1-1
v_call: TRBV5-6
clone_size: NA
d_call: NA

cdr3_aa: CASTPGLSYNEQFF
cdr3_nt: TGTGCCAGTACCCCGGGACTTTCCTACAATGAGCAGTTCTTC
cdr3_length: 14
j_call: TRBJ2-1
v_call: TRBV19
clone_size: once
d_call: NA

cdr3_aa: CASSSRSAFTEAFF
cdr3_nt: TGTGCCAGCAGTAGCAGGAGTGCGTTCACTGAAGCTTTCTTT
cdr3_length: 14
j_call: TRBJ1-1
v_call: TRBV6-5
clone_size: NA
d_call: NA

cdr3_aa: CASSVGPSSYEQYF
cdr3_nt: TGTGCCAGCAGCGTAGGTCCCTCATCCTACGAGCAGTACTTC
cdr3_length: 14
j_call: TRBJ2-7
v_call: TRBV9
clone_size: NA
d_call: NA

cdr3_aa: CASSSGDTLSHGYTF
cdr3_nt: TGTGCCAGCAGCTCGGGGGACACCCTTAGTCATGGCTACACCTTC
cdr3_length: 15
j_call: TRBJ1-2
v_call: TRBV5-6
clone_size: NA
d_call: NA

cdr3_aa: CASSLSPSTGRADTGELFF
cdr3_nt: TGCGCCAGCAGCCTAAGCCCCTCGACAGGAAGGGCCGACACCGGGGAGCTGTTTTTT
cdr3_length: 19
j_call: TRBJ2-2
v_call: TRBV4-1
clone_size: NA
d_call: NA

cdr3_aa: CATSLPGEHQPQHF
cdr3_nt: TGTGCCACCTCCTTGCCAGGCGAACATCAGCCCCAGCATTTT
cdr3_length: 14
j_call: TRBJ1-5
v_call: TRBV19
clone_size: few
d_call: NA

cdr3_aa: CASSALDWETRSGANVLTF
cdr3_nt: TGTGCCAGCAGCGCTTTAGACTGGGAAACCCGCTCTGGGGCCAACGTCCTGACTTTC
cdr3_length: 19
j_call: TRBJ2-6
v_call: TRBV14
clone_size: NA
d_call: NA

cdr3_aa: CASSQDHANEKLFF
cdr3_nt: TGCGCCAGCAGCCAAGATCATGCTAATGAAAAACTGTTTTTT
cdr3_length: 14
j_call: TRBJ1-4
v_call: TRBV4-1
clone_size: NA
d_call: NA

cdr3_aa: CASSSRASGGSDTQYF
cdr3_nt: TGTGCCAGCAGTTCCCGAGCTAGCGGGGGATCAGATACGCAGTATTTT
cdr3_length: 16
j_call: TRBJ2-3
v_call: TRBV7-2
clone_size: NA
d_call: TRBD2

cdr3_aa: CARLEGGIYGYTF
cdr3_nt: TGTGCCAGATTGGAGGGGGGGATCTATGGCTACACCTTC
cdr3_length: 13
j_call: TRBJ1-2
v_call: TRBV19
clone_size: NA
d_call: NA

cdr3_aa: CASSQVRRQETQYF
cdr3_nt: TGCGCCAGCAGCCAAGTGCGTAGGCAAGAGACCCAGTACTTC
cdr3_length: 14
j_call: TRBJ2-5
v_call: TRBV4-1
clone_size: few
d_call: NA

cdr3_aa: CASSHGTAQYF
cdr3_nt: TGTGCCAGCAGCCACGGGACGGCCCAGTACTTC
cdr3_length: 11
j_call: TRBJ2-5
v_call: TRBV3-1/TRBV3-2
clone_size: NA
d_call: NA

cdr3_aa: CASSLGSLAGGRRDEQFF
cdr3_nt: TGTGCCAGCAGCTTAGGCTCCCTAGCGGGGGGAAGAAGGGATGAGCAGTTCTTC
cdr3_length: 18
j_call: TRBJ2-1
v_call: TRBV7-7
clone_size: NA
d_call: TRBD2

cdr3_aa: CASSLGRDTQYF
cdr3_nt: TGTGCCAGCAGCTTGGGAAGAGATACGCAGTATTTT
cdr3_length: 12
j_call: TRBJ2-3
v_call: TRBV7-3
clone_size: NA
d_call: NA

cdr3_aa: CASSPGQEEETQYF
cdr3_nt: TGCGCCAGCAGCCCGGGACAGGAGGAAGAGACCCAGTACTTC
cdr3_length: 14
j_call: TRBJ2-5
v_call: TRBV4-1
clone_size: NA
d_call: TRBD1

cdr3_aa: CASSLEGRDGEKLFF
cdr3_nt: TGCGCCAGCAGCTTGGAGGGTCGGGATGGGGAAAAACTGTTTTTT
cdr3_length: 15
j_call: TRBJ1-4
v_call: TRBV5-1
clone_size: NA
d_call: NA

cdr3_aa: CASSSWTGRFGTQYF
cdr3_nt: TGTGCCAGCAGCTCCTGGACTGGTCGATTCGGTACGCAGTATTTT
cdr3_length: 15
j_call: TRBJ2-3
v_call: TRBV6-5
clone_size: NA
d_call: NA

cdr3_aa: CASSQDHGGSNQPQHF
cdr3_nt: TGCGCCAGCAGCCAAGATCATGGGGGGAGCAATCAGCCCCAGCATTTT
cdr3_length: 16
j_call: TRBJ1-5
v_call: TRBV4-1
clone_size: few
d_call: NA